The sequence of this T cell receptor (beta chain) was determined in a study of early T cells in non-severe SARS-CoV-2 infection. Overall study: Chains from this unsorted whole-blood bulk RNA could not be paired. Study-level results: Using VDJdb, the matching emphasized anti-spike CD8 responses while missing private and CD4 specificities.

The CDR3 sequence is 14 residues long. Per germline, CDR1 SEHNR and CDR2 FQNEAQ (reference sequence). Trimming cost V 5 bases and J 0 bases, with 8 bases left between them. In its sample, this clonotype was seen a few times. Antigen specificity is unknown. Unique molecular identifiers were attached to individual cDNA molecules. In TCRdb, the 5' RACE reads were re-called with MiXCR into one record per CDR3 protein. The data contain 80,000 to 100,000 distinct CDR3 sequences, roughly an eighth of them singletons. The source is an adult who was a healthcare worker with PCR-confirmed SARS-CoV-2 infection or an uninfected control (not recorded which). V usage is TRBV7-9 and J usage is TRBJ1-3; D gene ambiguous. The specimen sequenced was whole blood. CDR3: CASSRSSSGNTIYF. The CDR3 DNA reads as TGTGCCAGCAGCCGGAGCAGCTCTGGAAACACCATATATTTT.